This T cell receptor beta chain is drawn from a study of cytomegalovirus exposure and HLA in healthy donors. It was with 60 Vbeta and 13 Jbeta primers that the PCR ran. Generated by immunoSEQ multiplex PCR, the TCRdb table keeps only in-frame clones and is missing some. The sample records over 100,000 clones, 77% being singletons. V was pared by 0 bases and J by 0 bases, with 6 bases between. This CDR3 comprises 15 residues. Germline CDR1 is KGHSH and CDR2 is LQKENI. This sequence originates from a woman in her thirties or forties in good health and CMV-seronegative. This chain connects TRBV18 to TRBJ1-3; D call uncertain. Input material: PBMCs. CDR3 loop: CASSPPAHSGNTIYF. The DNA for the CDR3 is TGTGCCAGCTCACCACCGGCCCACTCTGGAAACACCATATATTTT.